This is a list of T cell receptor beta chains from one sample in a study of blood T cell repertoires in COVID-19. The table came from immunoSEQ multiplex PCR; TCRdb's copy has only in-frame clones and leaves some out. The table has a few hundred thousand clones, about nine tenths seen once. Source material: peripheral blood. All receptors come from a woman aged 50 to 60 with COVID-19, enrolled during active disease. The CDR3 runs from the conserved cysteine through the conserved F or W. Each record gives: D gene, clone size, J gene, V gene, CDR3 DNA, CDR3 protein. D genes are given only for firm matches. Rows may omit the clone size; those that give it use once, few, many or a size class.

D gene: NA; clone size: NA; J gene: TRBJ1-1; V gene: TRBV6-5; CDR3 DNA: TGTGCCAGCGGCTTAACAGTGACTGAAGCTTTCTTT; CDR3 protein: CASGLTVTEAFF
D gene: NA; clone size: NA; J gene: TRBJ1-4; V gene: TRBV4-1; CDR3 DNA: TGCGCCAGCAGCCCTTACGGGACACTGAATGAAAAACTGTTTTTT; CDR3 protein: CASSPYGTLNEKLFF
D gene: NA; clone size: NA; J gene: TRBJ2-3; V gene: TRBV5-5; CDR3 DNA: TGTGCCAGCAGCTCCCCCGGGGTAGAGGATACGCAGTATTTT; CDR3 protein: CASSSPGVEDTQYF
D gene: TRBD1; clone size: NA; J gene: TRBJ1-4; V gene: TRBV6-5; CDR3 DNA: TGTGCCAGCAGTTCCGGGACAGGGACCGAAAAACTGTTTTTT; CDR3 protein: CASSSGTGTEKLFF
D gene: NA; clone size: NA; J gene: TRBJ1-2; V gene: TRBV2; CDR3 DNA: TGTGCCAGCAGTGAAGCCGGGGTTGGTGGCTACACCTTC; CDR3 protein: CASSEAGVGGYTF
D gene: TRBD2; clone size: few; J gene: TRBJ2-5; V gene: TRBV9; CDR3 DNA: TGTGCCAGCAGCCCCGCGGGAGGGCCTAGGGAGACCCAGTACTTC; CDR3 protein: CASSPAGGPRETQYF
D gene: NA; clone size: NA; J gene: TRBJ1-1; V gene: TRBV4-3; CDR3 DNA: TGCGCCAGCAGCCCCCGCCAGGGAGGGAGTATGGCTTTCTTT; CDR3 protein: CASSPRQGGSMAFF
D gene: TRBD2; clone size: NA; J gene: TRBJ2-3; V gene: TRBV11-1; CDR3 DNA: TGTGCCAGCAGCTTAGAGGGAGGGAGCACAGATACGCAGTATTTT; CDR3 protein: CASSLEGGSTDTQYF
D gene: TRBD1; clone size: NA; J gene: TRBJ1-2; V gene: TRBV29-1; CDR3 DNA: TGCAGCGTCGAGGACTCAGGGGGCCCCTATGGCTACACCTTC; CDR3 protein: CSVEDSGGPYGYTF
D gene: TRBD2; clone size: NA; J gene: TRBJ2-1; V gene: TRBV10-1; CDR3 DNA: TGCGCCAGCAGTGACGGTGGACTAGCGGGAGGGAGCTCCTACAATGAGCAGTTCTTC; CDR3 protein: CASSDGGLAGGSSYNEQFF
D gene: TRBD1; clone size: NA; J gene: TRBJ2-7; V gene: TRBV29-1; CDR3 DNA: TGCAGCATTGGTGACAGGGGGCGCGAGCAGTACTTC; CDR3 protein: CSIGDRGREQYF
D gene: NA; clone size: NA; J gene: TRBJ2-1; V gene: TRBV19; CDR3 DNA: TGTGCCAGTAGTATCAGCTACAATGAGCAGTTCTTC; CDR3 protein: CASSISYNEQFF
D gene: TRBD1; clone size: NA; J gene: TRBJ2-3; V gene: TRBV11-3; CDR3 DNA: TGTGCCAGCAGCTTAGGGACAGGGGTACTCACAGATACGCAGTATTTT; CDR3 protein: CASSLGTGVLTDTQYF
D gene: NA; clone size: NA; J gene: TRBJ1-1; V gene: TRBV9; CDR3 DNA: TGTGCCAGCAGCGAAAAGTCACAGGGACCAACATCCACTTTT; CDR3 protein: CASSEKSQGPTSTF
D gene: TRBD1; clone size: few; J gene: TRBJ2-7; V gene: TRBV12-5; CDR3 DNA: TGTGCTAGCGCCCACAGGGGGGCTAGCTCCTACGAGCAGTACTTC; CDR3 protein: CASAHRGASSYEQYF
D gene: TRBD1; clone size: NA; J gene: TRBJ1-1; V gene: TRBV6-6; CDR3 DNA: TGTGCCAGCAGTCGAGGGGGCGACACTGAAGCTTTCTTT; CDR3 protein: CASSRGGDTEAFF
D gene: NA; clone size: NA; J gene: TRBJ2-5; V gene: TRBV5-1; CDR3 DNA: TGCGCCAGCAGCCTGATGACGGTTGGGAGTGAGACCCAGTACTTC; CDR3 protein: CASSLMTVGSETQYF
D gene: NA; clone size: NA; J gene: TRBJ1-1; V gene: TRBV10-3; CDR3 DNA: TGTGCCATCAGTGACAGGCCCCTGAACACTGAAGCTTTCTTT; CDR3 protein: CAISDRPLNTEAFF
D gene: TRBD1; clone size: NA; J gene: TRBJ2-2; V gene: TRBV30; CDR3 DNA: TGTGCCTGGGGACAGGTATCCGGGGAGCTGTTTTTT; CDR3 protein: CAWGQVSGELFF
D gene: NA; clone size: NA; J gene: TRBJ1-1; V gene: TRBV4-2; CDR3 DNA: TGTGCCAGCAGCCTAATGGGAGGCAAAAACACTGAAGCTTTCTTT; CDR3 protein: CASSLMGGKNTEAFF
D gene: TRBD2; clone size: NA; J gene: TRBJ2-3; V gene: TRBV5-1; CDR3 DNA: TGCGCCAGCAGCCGGGGGGGAGATACGCAGTATTTT; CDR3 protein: CASSRGGDTQYF
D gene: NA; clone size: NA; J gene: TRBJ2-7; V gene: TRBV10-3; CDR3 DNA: TGTGCCATCAGTGAGCAAGCCCGAGGAGGGAAGGGAGCCTACGAGCAGTACTTC; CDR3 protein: CAISEQARGGKGAYEQYF
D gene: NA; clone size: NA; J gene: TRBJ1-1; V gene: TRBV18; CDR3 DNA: TGTGCCAGCTCACTTCCCGCCTATGAAGCTTTCTTT; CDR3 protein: CASSLPAYEAFF
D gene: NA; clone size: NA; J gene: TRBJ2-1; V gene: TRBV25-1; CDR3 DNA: TGTGCCAGCAAGGGGGGGTATAGGGAGAATGAGCAGTTCTTC; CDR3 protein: CASKGGYRENEQFF
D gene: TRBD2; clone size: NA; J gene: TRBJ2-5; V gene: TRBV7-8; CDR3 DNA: TGTGCCAGCAGCGCCCAGGGACTAGCGATAGAGACCCAGTACTTC; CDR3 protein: CASSAQGLAIETQYF
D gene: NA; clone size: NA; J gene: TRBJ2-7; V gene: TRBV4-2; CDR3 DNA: TGTGCCAGCAGCCAAGATGCGGTCTACGAGCAGTACTTC; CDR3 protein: CASSQDAVYEQYF
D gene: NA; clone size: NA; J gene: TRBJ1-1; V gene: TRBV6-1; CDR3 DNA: TGTGCCAGCAGTGAAGACCCAGGGTTGAGGACTGAAGCTTTCTTT; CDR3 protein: CASSEDPGLRTEAFF
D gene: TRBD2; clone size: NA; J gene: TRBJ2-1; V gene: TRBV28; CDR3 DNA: TGTGCCAGCAGTCTCGGACTAGCGGGTCCCAATGAGCAGTTCTTC; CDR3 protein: CASSLGLAGPNEQFF
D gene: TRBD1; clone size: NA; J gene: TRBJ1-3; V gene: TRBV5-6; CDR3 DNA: TGTGCCAGCAGCTCCTGGACAGGGGGCGGAAACACCATATATTTT; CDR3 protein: CASSSWTGGGNTIYF
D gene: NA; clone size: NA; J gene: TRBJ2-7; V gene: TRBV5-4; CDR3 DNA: TGTGCCAGCAGCTTGGACACATTCAATTCTTACGAGCAGTACTTC; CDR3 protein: CASSLDTFNSYEQYF
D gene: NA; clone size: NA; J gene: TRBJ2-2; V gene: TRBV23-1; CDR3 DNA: TGCGCCAGCAGTCAACGTCGGGTCCGGGAGCTGTTTTTT; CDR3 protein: CASSQRRVRELFF
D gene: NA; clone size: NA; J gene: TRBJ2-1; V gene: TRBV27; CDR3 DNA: TGTGCCAGCAGTCTTAGCTCCTACAATGAGCAGTTCTTC; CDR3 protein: CASSLSSYNEQFF
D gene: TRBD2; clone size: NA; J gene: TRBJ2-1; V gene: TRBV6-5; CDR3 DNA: TGTGCCAGCGGAAGGACTAGCGGGAGCAATGAGCAGTTCTTC; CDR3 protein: CASGRTSGSNEQFF
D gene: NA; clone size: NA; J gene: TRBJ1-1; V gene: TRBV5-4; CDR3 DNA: TGTGCCAGCAGCTCTCCTCCGGGAACTGAAGCTTTCTTT; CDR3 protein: CASSSPPGTEAFF
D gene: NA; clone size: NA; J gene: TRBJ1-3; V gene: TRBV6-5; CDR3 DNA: TGTGCCAGCAGTTACTCGTCTCCCTCTGGAAACACCATATATTTT; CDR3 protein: CASSYSSPSGNTIYF
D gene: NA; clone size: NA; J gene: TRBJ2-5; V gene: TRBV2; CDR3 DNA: TGTGCCAGCAGTGAAGTGAGTTCTACCCAAGAGACCCAGTACTTC; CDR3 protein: CASSEVSSTQETQYF
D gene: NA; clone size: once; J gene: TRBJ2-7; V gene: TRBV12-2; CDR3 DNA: TGTGCAAGTCGCTTAGGAGCGGTCTCCTACGAGCAGTACTTC; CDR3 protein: CASRLGAVSYEQYF
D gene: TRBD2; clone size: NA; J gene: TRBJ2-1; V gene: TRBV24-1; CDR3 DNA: TGTGCCACCAGTGAGGCTAGCGGGAGTGAGCAGTTCTTC; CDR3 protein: CATSEASGSEQFF
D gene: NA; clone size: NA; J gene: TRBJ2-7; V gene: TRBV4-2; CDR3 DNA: TGTGCCAGCAGCCAAGGAGGTGTCTACGAGCAGTACTTC; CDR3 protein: CASSQGGVYEQYF
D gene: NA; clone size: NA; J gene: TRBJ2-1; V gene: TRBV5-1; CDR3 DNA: TGCGCCAGCAGCTTGGGTGCGGCCTCCCTCAATGAGCAGTTCTTC; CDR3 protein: CASSLGAASLNEQFF
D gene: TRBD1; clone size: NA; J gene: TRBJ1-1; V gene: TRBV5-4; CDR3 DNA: TGTGCCAGCAGCCGGGACAGCCTCGTTAACACTGAAGCTTTCTTT; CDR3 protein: CASSRDSLVNTEAFF
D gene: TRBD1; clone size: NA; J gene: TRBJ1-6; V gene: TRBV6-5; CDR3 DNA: TGTGCCAGCAGTCCTTGGGACAGATATAATTCACCCCTCCACTTT; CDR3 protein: CASSPWDRYNSPLHF
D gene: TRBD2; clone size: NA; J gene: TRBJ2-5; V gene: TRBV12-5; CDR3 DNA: TGTGCTAGTGGCCCGACTAGCGGTTATCCAGAGACCCAGTACTTC; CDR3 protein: CASGPTSGYPETQYF
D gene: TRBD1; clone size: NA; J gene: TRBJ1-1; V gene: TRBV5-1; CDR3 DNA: TGCGCCAGCAGCTTGGTCCTGACGGGACAGATGAACACTGAAGCTTTCTTT; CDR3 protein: CASSLVLTGQMNTEAFF
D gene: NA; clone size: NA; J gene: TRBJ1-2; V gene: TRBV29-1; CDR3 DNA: TGCAGCGCCGAAGGTACAGGGAACTATGGCTACACCTTC; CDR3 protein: CSAEGTGNYGYTF
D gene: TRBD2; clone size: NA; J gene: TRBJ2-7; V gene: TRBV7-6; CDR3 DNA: TGTGCCAGCAGCTTAAGTCCGGGACTAGGTTACGAGCAGTACTTC; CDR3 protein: CASSLSPGLGYEQYF
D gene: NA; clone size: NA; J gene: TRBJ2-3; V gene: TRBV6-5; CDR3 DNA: TGTGCCAGCAGGGTGACTCTTAGCACAGATACGCAGTATTTT; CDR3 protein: CASRVTLSTDTQYF
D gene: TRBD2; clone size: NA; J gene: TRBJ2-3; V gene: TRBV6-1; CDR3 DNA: TGTGCCAGCAGTGAAGCAGGGCCGGGACTAGCGGGCACAGATACGCAGTATTTT; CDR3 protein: CASSEAGPGLAGTDTQYF
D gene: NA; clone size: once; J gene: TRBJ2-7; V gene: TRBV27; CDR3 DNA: TGTGCCAGCAGTTTATGGGGCGTATCCTACGAGCAGTACTTC; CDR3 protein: CASSLWGVSYEQYF
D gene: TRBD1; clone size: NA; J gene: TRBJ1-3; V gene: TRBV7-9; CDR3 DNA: TGTGCCAGCGACACGGGACAGGGTTCTCGGAACTCTGGAAACACCATATATTTT; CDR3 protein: CASDTGQGSRNSGNTIYF
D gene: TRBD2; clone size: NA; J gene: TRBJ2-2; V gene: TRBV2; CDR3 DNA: TGTGCCAGCACTATAGCGGGAGGGCCTGGGAACACCGGGGAGCTGTTTTTT; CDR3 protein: CASTIAGGPGNTGELFF
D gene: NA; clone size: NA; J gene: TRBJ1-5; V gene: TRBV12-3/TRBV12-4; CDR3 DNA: TGTGCCAGCGTCGGGGATTCTTATCAGCCCCAGCATTTT; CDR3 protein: CASVGDSYQPQHF
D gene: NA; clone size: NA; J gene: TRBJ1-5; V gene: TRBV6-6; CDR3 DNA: TGTGCCAGCAGCCGCGGGGATAATCAGCCCCAGCATTTT; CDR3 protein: CASSRGDNQPQHF
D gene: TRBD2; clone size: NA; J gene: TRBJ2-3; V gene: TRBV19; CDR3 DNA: TGTGCCAGTAGTCAAGATACCGGACTAGCGGTTACAGATACGCAGTATTTT; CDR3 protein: CASSQDTGLAVTDTQYF
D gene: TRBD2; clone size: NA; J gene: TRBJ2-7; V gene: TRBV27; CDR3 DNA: TGTGCCAGCAGGGATAGCGGGATGCCCTACGAGCAGTACTTC; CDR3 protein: CASRDSGMPYEQYF
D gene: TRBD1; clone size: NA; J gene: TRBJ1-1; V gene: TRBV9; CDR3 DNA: TGTGCCAGCAGCGTTACAGGGGAGAACACTGAAGCTTTCTTT; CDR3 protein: CASSVTGENTEAFF
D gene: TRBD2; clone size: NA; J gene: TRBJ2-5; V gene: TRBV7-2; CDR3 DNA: TGTGCCAGCAGCCCCCGTGTCGGGGGGAGGGAGACCCAGTACTTC; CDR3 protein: CASSPRVGGRETQYF
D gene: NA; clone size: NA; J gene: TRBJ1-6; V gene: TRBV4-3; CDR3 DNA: TGCGCCAGCAGCCAAGAACTTGCTTCCTATAATTCACCCCTCCACTTT; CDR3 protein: CASSQELASYNSPLHF
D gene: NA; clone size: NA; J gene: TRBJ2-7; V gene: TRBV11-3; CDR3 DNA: TGTGCCAGCAGCGCCTCAGGGGAATCCTACGAGCAGTACTTC; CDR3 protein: CASSASGESYEQYF